Shown below are 8 T cell receptor beta chains from a single sample sequenced in a study of T cell changes during pregnancy in multiple sclerosis. Sequenced by immunoSEQ multiplex PCR; TCRdb stores in-frame clones only, minus some. The data show tens of thousands of clones, 85% to 95% seen once. The sequences come from peripheral blood, collected in the first trimester of pregnancy. These receptors were collected from a female donor with multiple sclerosis, enrolled in a pregnancy study.

The chain employs TRBV2 and TRBJ2-7; a weak D match, TRBD1 (5 bases). The germline gives CDR1 SNHLY, CDR2 FYNNEI. The CDR3 covers 17 residues. Deletions cut 4 bases from V and 5 bases from J, with 24 bases between. This chain's CDR3 is CASSAVARQTSLHEQYF. DNA of the CDR3: TGTGCCAGCAGTGCGGTGGCTCGACAGACTTCCCTCCACGAGCAGTACTTC.

The chain couples TRBV4-1 to TRBJ2-1; weak D call: TRBD1 (5 bases). The CDR3 runs 18 residues. The V end was cut by 2 bases, the J end by 4 bases, with 21 bases between. Germline V CDR1 and CDR2: MGHRA, YSYEKL. CDR3 sequence (DNA): TGCGCCAGCAGCCAACCAGCGACAGCTCATAGAAATTACAATGAGCAGTTCTTC. Protein: CASSQPATAHRNYNEQFF.

This chain links TRBV5-4 with TRBJ1-6; no clear D gene. CDR1 and CDR2 from the germline V gene are SGHNT and YYREEE (reference sequence). The CDR3 extends over 15 amino acids. Trimming removed 0 bases from V and 9 bases from J, with 13 bases in between. The CDR3 sequence: CASSLDRRGVSPLHF. CDR3 DNA: TGTGCCAGCAGCTTGGATCGTCGGGGTGTTTCACCCCTCCACTTT.

The CDR3 nucleotides read TGCGCCAGCAGCTTGGTGGGGACAGGCTACGAGCAGTACTTC. Its translation is CASSLVGTGYEQYF. The J gene is TRBJ2-7, the V gene TRBV5-1; 8 positions match TRBD1. Germline-derived CDR1 and CDR2 are SGHRS and YFSETQ. This CDR3 has 14 amino acids. Trimming removed 0 bases from V and 3 bases from J; junction bases left unmatched: 2.

This clone appeared once. Different DNA sequences within this sample yield the same CDR3. V and J are TRBV9 and TRBJ2-1; 15 nucleotides match TRBD2. J was trimmed by 5 bases and V by 3 bases; bases with no gene match: 9. Germline V CDR1 and CDR2: SGDLS, YYNGEE. CDR3 length: 18 amino acids. The CDR3 sequence: CASSGGLAGGKRDNEQFF. CDR3 DNA: TGTGCCAGCAGCGGGGGACTAGCGGGAGGAAAGCGGGACAATGAGCAGTTCTTC.

V usage is TRBV28 and J usage is TRBJ2-2; 12 bases map to TRBD2. The CDR3 is 21 amino acids. Trimming cost V 6 bases and J 0 bases; bases outside gene matches: 17. Germline V gene data show CDR1 as MDHEN and CDR2 as SYDVKM. CDR3 in amino acids: CASRGARKPRTSGTNTGELFF. The CDR3 coding sequence is TGTGCCAGCAGAGGCGCGAGAAAACCCCGGACTAGCGGGACGAACACCGGGGAGCTGTTTTTT.

J is TRBJ2-3 and V is TRBV12-5; D gene ambiguous. The ends were cut back, 7 bases at V and 3 bases at J, with 8 bases in the middle. This CDR3 comprises 12 residues. Looked up from germline, CDR1 is LGHNT and CDR2 is FRNRAP. DNA for the CDR3: TGTGCTAGTGTAACCCTAACAGATACGCAGTATTTT. This sequence encodes CASVTLTDTQYF.

The chain couples TRBV15 to TRBJ2-7; 9 positions match TRBD2. The CDR3 is 12 residues long. V lost 5 bases and J lost 7; bases outside the gene matches: 3. Germline V lookup: CDR1 LNHNV, CDR2 YYDKDF (reference sequence). The CDR3 bases are TGTGCCACCAGCCGGCTAGCGGGGGAGCAGTACTTC. Translation: CATSRLAGEQYF.